This TCR beta chain was obtained from a study of T cell responses to AZD1222 COVID-19 vaccine. The CDR3 is made up of 14 amino acids. Method: immunoSEQ multiplex PCR; TCRdb's copy keeps in-frame clones and lacks some. The sample has under 150,000 clones; about nine tenths are singletons. The sequenced sample was peripheral blood, obtained on day 0 of AZD1222 vaccination. The chain employs TRBV21-1 and TRBJ2-3; TRBD2 is taken as the D call from the table, unchecked against the DNA. TRBV21-1 counts as a pseudogene. This receptor was obtained from an adult in good health. In DNA, the CDR3 is TGTGCCAGCACCCGGACGGGGGGCACAGATACGCAGTATTTT. Amino acids: CASTRTGGTDTQYF.